The clone carrying this T cell receptor (beta chain) showed up just a few times. The table came from immunoSEQ multiplex PCR; TCRdb's copy has only in-frame clones and leaves some out. Of hundreds of thousands of clones in the sample, 89% were seen once. All enrollees were roughly 18 to 100 years old and from about 24 US areas. Clinical history reported by participants formed the basis on which cohorts were assigned. This specimen belongs to a study of blood T cell repertoires in COVID-19. Study background: Material from acute and convalescent COVID-19 was sourced from the United States, Italy and Spain. From T cells, B-cell-depleted T cells, or PBMCs came the material, which was cDNA or gDNA.

Sequencing input: PBMCs or T cells enriched from blood (not recorded which). The source of this sequence is a woman in her thirties with acute COVID-19.

The CDR3 loop reads CASRTSGGASEQYF. CDR3 bases: TGTGCCAGCAGGACTAGCGGGGGGGCCTCCGAGCAGTACTTC. The chain uses TRBV27 and TRBJ2-7, with 14 nucleotides matching TRBD2. The CDR3 has 14 residues. Germline V gene sequence: CDR1 MNHEY, CDR2 SMNVEV (reference sequence). Losses at the gene ends were 6 bases for V and 6 bases for J; bases not matched to a gene: 4.